This T cell receptor beta chain was profiled in a study of CD8 T cells in ankylosing spondylitis. This clonotype turned up a few times. TCRdb called the 5' RACE reads again in MiXCR, with one record for every CDR3 protein. The sample holds roughly 38,000 distinct CDR3 sequences, approximately 15% seen once. The V and J ends lost 2 bases and 6 bases respectively, with 11 bases between them. From germline, CDR1 is MNHEY and CDR2 SVGEGT. The CDR3 extends over 13 amino acids. The sequence was obtained from a male donor with ankylosing spondylitis or in good health (not recorded which). V and J are TRBV6-2 or TRBV6-3 and TRBJ2-7; D is undetermined. The sequenced sample was blood. The CDR3 reads CASSYVGQIEQYV. CDR3 sequence (DNA): TGTGCCAGCAGTTACGTTGGGCAGATCGAGCAGTACGTC.